The 27 T cell receptor beta chains below were found in one sample sequenced in a study of blood T cell repertoires in COVID-19. Measured with immunoSEQ multiplex PCR; TCRdb has only the in-frame clones, and not every one. The sample lists around 180,000 clones; approximately 85% were seen once. What was sequenced was peripheral blood. Receptors were obtained from a woman of 80 years or more with acute or convalescent COVID-19.

V is TRBV11-2 and J is TRBJ2-7; TRBD2 is a possible D gene (6 bases). Germline loops: CDR1 SGHAT, CDR2 FQNNGV. The CDR3 sequence is 15 residues long. The germline V and J ends were trimmed by 5 bases and 4 bases, with 18 bases remaining between them. The CDR3 region is CASSGVRRGLYEQYF. The CDR3 DNA follows: TGTGCCAGCAGCGGGGTCCGGCGGGGTCTATACGAGCAGTACTTC.

This clone was observed a single time. The V gene is TRBV3-1 (or the pseudogene TRBV3-2), the J gene TRBJ1-4; D is unresolved. Looked up from germline, CDR1 is LGHDT and CDR2 is YNNKEL (reference sequence). The V and J ends lost 2 bases and 5 bases respectively, with 15 bases between them. The CDR3 is made up of 16 amino acids. In nucleotides, the CDR3 is TGTGCCAGCAGCCAATCAGTGGCAGAACAAAATGAAAAACTGTTTTTT. This sequence encodes CASSQSVAEQNEKLFF.

This sequence joins TRBV2 and TRBJ1-1; 9 nucleotides align to TRBD1. Germline V gene sequence: CDR1 SNHLY, CDR2 FYNNEI. The CDR3 runs to 12 residues. The V and J ends lost 5 bases and 11 bases, in that order; junction bases with no gene match: 6. In DNA form, the CDR3 reads TGTGCCAGCAGTCAGACAGGGGGTGTCGCTTTCTTT. This codes for CASSQTGGVAFF.

This chain links TRBV6-5 with TRBJ1-5, with TRBD1 matching 8 bases. The germline CDR1 and CDR2 sequences are MNHEY and SVGAGI. There are 14 residues in the CDR3. Trimming removed 8 bases from V and 6 bases from J; junction bases left unmatched: 9. In nucleotides, the CDR3 is TGTGCCAGCTCCAGGGGGCGCGACGGTCAGCCCCAGCATTTT. This sequence encodes CASSRGRDGQPQHF.

This chain links TRBV19 with TRBJ2-1; 12 bases line up with TRBD2. V lost 3 bases and J lost 8; bases outside the gene matches: 8. The germline V gene encodes CDR1 LNHDA and CDR2 SQIVND (reference sequence). The CDR3 sequence is 16 residues long. For the CDR3, the DNA is TGTGCCAGTAGTATTCCTAGCGGGAGGGCCTTACATGAGCAGTTCTTC. Its translation is CASSIPSGRALHEQFF.

CDR3 coding DNA: TGTGCCAGCTCACCGGCCAGGGTCACAGATACGCAGTATTTT. This translates into CASSPARVTDTQYF. The chain links TRBV18 to TRBJ2-3, with a weak D call TRBD1 (5 bases). The CDR3 is 14 amino acids. Trimming stripped 3 bases from V and 2 bases from J, with 9 bases between. Looked up from germline, CDR1 is KGHSH and CDR2 is LQKENI.

This clone was seen only a few times. CDR3 DNA: TGTGCCAGCTCGACCTCCGGGACAGGGGGTGTTTATGGCTACACCTTC. Protein: CASSTSGTGGVYGYTF. The V gene is TRBV27, the J gene TRBJ1-2; 11 bases line up with TRBD1. The ends lost 8 bases at V and 5 bases at J; junction bases unmatched: 13. CDR1 and CDR2 (germline): MNHEY, SMNVEV (reference sequence). CDR3 length: 16 residues.

The V call is TRBV28, the J call TRBJ1-5, with 7 bases that match TRBD1. This CDR3 region has 17 residues. V lost 8 bases, J lost 0 bases, and 13 bases stayed unmatched. Germline assignment: CDR1 MDHEN and CDR2 SYDVKM. CDR3 residues: CASSTFQGGYSNQPQHF. The CDR3 nucleotides read TGTGCCAGCTCCACCTTCCAGGGGGGATATAGCAATCAGCCCCAGCATTTT.

V gene TRBV11-2 combines with J gene TRBJ2-1, with a tentative D call TRBD1 (5 bases). Germline CDR1 and CDR2: SGHAT and FQNNGV. Trimming took 5 bases from V and 1 from J, leaving 15 bases between them. The CDR3 is made up of 16 amino acids. CDR3 region: CASSIAQGRSYNEQFF. Written as DNA, the CDR3 is TGTGCCAGCAGCATCGCTCAGGGTCGTTCCTACAATGAGCAGTTCTTC.

V is TRBV4-1 and J is TRBJ1-1; no definite D call. V shed 1 base and J shed 1 base, with 13 bases lying between them. The V gene's germline CDR1 is MGHRA and CDR2 YSYEKL. The CDR3 runs to 16 residues. The CDR3 sequence is CASSQVSTAPNTEAFF. Here the CDR3 DNA reads TGCGCCAGCAGCCAAGTTTCTACAGCCCCGAACACTGAAGCTTTCTTT.

V gene TRBV7-3 combines with J gene TRBJ2-7; D is unresolved. Germline V gene lookup returns CDR1 SGHTA and CDR2 FQGTGA. Between the trimmed V and J ends, which lost 2 bases and 3 bases, there was a span of 8 bases. The CDR3 contains 13 residues. In DNA form, the CDR3 reads TGTGCCAGCAGCTTAGGCAGGAACTACGAGCAGTACTTC. Its translation: CASSLGRNYEQYF. The full variable domain, completed using reference TRBV7-3 and TRBJ2-7, is GAGVSQTPSNKVTEKGKYVELRCDPISGHTALYWYRQSLGQGPEFLIYFQGTGAADDSGLPNDRFFAVRPEGSVSTLKIQRTERGDSAVYLCASSLGRNYEQYFGPGTRLTVT.

This sequence joins TRBV7-9 and TRBJ2-7; 12 bases match TRBD1. The CDR3 length is 15 residues. Trimming removed 2 bases from V and 4 bases from J; junction bases left unmatched: 3. Germline lookup yields CDR1 SEHNR and CDR2 FQNEAQ (reference sequence). Written as DNA, the CDR3 is TGTGCCAGCAGCTTAATGGGACAGGGGGCTTACGAGCAGTACTTC. Translation: CASSLMGQGAYEQYF.

The genes are TRBV7-2 and TRBJ2-2, with D possibly matching TRBD2 (5 bases). V lost 1 base to trimming and J lost 5 bases, with 14 bases between them. CDR1 is SGHTA and CDR2 is FQGNSA in the germline V gene. The CDR3 has 16 residues. The CDR3 loop reads CASSLEGGSGTGELFF. Written as DNA, the CDR3 is TGTGCCAGCAGCTTAGAGGGCGGTTCGGGGACCGGGGAGCTGTTTTTT.

The J gene is TRBJ2-2, the V gene TRBV5-4; 13 nucleotides align to TRBD2. With V trimmed by 4 bases and J by 3 bases, 3 bases remained unmatched. Germline CDR1 reads SGHNT; CDR2 reads YYREEE (reference sequence). The CDR3 length is 16 residues. Here the CDR3 reads CASSGGTSGDTGELFF. DNA of the CDR3: TGTGCCAGCAGCGGGGGGACTAGCGGGGACACCGGGGAGCTGTTTTTT.

The chain has TRBV5-1 and TRBJ1-5; D unresolved. The CDR3 covers 13 residues. Germline CDR1 and CDR2: SGHRS and YFSETQ. Trimming took off 4 bases at V and 5 bases at J, with 10 bases between the two ends. As DNA, the CDR3 is TGCGCCAGCAGCCCGGACGGGGATCAGCCCCAGCATTTT. It codes for CASSPDGDQPQHF.

This chain connects TRBV2 to TRBJ1-2; D possibly corresponds to TRBD1 (5 bases). The V gene's germline CDR1 is SNHLY and CDR2 FYNNEI. V was pared by 10 bases and J by 3 bases, with 12 bases between. The CDR3 sequence is 12 residues long. The CDR3 sequence: CANAKGDYGYTF. CDR3 coding DNA: TGTGCCAACGCGAAAGGGGACTATGGCTACACCTTC.

This clone came up once. V is TRBV7-8 and J is TRBJ2-3, with 15 bases identical to TRBD2. Germline V gives CDR1 SGHVS, CDR2 FQNEAQ. The CDR3 spans 18 residues. V shed 3 bases and J 5 bases; nucleotides not matched to a gene: 9. The CDR3 protein is CASSLAGLAGGHRDTQYF. The CDR3, as DNA: TGTGCCAGCAGCTTGGCCGGACTAGCGGGGGGGCATAGAGATACGCAGTATTTT.

This rearrangement joins TRBV6-5 to TRBJ1-1; perhaps TRBD1 as D (6 bases). V gave up 5 bases and J gave up 1 base, with 11 bases separating them. The CDR3 is 14 amino acids. Germline V gene data show CDR1 as MNHEY and CDR2 as SVGAGI. CDR3 sequence (DNA): TGTGCCAGCAGTATCAGGGGCACGAACACTGAAGCTTTCTTT. Translating gives CASSIRGTNTEAFF.

This chain links TRBV11-1 with TRBJ2-7, with 8 bases matching TRBD2. From germline, CDR1 is SGHAT and CDR2 FQDESV (reference sequence). The CDR3 runs 16 residues. The J segment lost 2 bases and the V segment lost 1 base, leaving 7 bases of the junction unmatched. CDR3 protein: CASSLEAGGATYEQYF. In nucleotides, the CDR3 is TGTGCCAGCAGCTTAGAGGCGGGAGGAGCTACCTACGAGCAGTACTTC.

This rearrangement joins TRBV5-1 to TRBJ1-1, with D perhaps TRBD1 (6 bases). Per germline, CDR1 SGHRS and CDR2 YFSETQ. This CDR3 region has 12 residues. Trimming took 6 bases from V and 5 from J, leaving 11 bases between them. The CDR3 coding sequence is TGCGCCAGCACCTCAGGGGCGACTGAAGCTTTCTTT. Translated, it gives CASTSGATEAFF.

The chain is built from TRBV3-1 (or the pseudogene TRBV3-2) and TRBJ2-6; tentatively, D is TRBD1 (5 bases). The CDR3 consists of 19 residues. The V gene lost 1 base and the J gene lost 3 bases, with 19 bases spanning the gap. Germline lookup yields CDR1 LGHDT and CDR2 YNNKEL (reference sequence). The CDR3 is CASSQAQGVRLCGANVLTF. For the CDR3, the DNA is TGTGCCAGCAGCCAAGCCCAGGGCGTGCGTTTATGTGGGGCCAACGTCCTGACTTTC.

This chain connects TRBV5-8 to TRBJ1-2; TRBD1 aligns across 7 bases. V gave up 3 bases and J gave up 6 bases; unmatched junction bases: 11. There are 15 residues in the CDR3. Germline CDR1 reads SGHTS; CDR2 reads YDEGEE. In DNA, the CDR3 is TGTGCCAGCAGCTCGTACAGACAGGGAGAAAATGGCTACACCTTC. It specifies CASSSYRQGENGYTF. The full variable domain, its missing parts supplied by reference TRBV5-8 and TRBJ1-2, is EAGVTQSPTHLIKTRGQQATLRCSPISGHTSVYWYQQALGLGLQFLLWYDEGEERNRGNFPPRFSGRQFPNYSSELNVNALELEDSALYLCASSSYRQGENGYTFGSGTRLTVV.

The rearrangement uses TRBV11-1 and TRBJ1-1; D call uncertain. V dropped 1 base and J dropped 0 bases, with 9 bases sitting between them. Germline V gives CDR1 SGHAT, CDR2 FQDESV (reference sequence). The CDR3 has 15 residues. The CDR3 reads CASSLGSTMNTEAFF. The CDR3 coding sequence is TGTGCCAGCAGCTTAGGAAGTACAATGAACACTGAAGCTTTCTTT.

The chain's CDR3 is CASSSGDTPNTEAFF. Written as DNA, the CDR3 is TGTGCCAGCTCATCCGGGGACACTCCGAACACTGAAGCTTTCTTT. The chain has TRBV18 and TRBJ1-1; D possibly corresponds to TRBD1 (6 bases). There are 15 residues in the CDR3. Germline V gene lookup returns CDR1 KGHSH and CDR2 LQKENI. The V gene lost 5 bases and the J gene lost 1 base, with 14 bases spanning the gap.

V is TRBV3-1 (or the pseudogene TRBV3-2) and J is TRBJ2-7; the D is unclear. The V end was cut by 1 base, the J end by 2 bases, with 12 bases between. CDR1 and CDR2 (germline): LGHDT, YNNKEL (reference sequence). The CDR3 sequence is 15 residues long. The CDR3 here is CASSQGGAVTYEQYF. The CDR3 region has the DNA TGTGCCAGCAGCCAAGGAGGAGCAGTGACCTACGAGCAGTACTTC.

The chain uses TRBV18 and TRBJ2-5, with D possibly TRBD1 on 5 matching bases. The CDR3 is made up of 14 amino acids. The V end lost 5 bases, the J end lost 2 bases, and 12 bases lay between the germline ends. Germline CDR1 KGHSH, CDR2 LQKENI. Written as DNA, the CDR3 is TGTGCCAGCTCATGGGGCAGCGCACAAGAGACCCAGTACTTC. It is translated as CASSWGSAQETQYF.

This chain connects TRBV6-5 to TRBJ1-6; D gene unclear. Germline V CDR1 and CDR2: MNHEY, SVGAGI. This CDR3 contains 13 residues. V was trimmed by 8 bases and J by 3 bases, leaving 8 bases between them. CDR3 loop: CASGQDYNSPLHF. CDR3 DNA: TGTGCCAGCGGTCAGGACTATAATTCACCCCTCCACTTT.